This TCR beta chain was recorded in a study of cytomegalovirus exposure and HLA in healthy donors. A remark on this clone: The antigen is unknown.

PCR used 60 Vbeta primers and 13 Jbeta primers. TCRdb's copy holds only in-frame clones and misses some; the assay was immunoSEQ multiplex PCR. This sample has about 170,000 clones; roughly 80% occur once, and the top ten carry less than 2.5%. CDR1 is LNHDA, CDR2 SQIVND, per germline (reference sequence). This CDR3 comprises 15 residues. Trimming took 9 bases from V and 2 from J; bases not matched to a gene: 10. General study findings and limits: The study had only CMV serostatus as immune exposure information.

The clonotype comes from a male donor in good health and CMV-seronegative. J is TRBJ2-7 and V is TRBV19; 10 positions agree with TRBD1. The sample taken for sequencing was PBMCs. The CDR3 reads CASRSRDRGTYEQYF. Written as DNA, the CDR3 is TGTGCCAGCAGGAGCCGGGACAGGGGTACCTACGAGCAGTACTTC.